This T cell receptor beta chain was documented in a study of PD-L1 blockade in urothelial cancer. Study in general: Administration of atezolizumab to patients began at some point between 2013 and 2015, at 1,200 mg intravenously every 3 weeks. About 90% of the roughly 29 patients comprised males who had bladder-origin urothelial cancer.

Sequencing used immunoSEQ multiplex PCR; TCRdb keeps in-frame clones, though not all of them. This table holds 70,000 or so clones, under 90% found once. Germline CDR1 reads SEHNR; CDR2 reads FQNEAQ (reference sequence). The CDR3 consists of 18 residues. The J segment lost 7 bases and the V segment lost 4 bases, leaving 20 bases of the junction unmatched. This clonotype originated in a man in his sixties or seventies with urothelial cancer. The sequencing used PBMCs, collected around atezolizumab (anti-PD-L1) treatment. The chain couples TRBV7-9 to TRBJ2-7; 9 nucleotides agree with TRBD2. CDR3 residues: CASSSRARGGRASGEQYF. CDR3 in DNA: TGTGCCAGCAGCTCGCGGGCGCGGGGCGGGAGGGCCTCGGGGGAGCAGTACTTC. Filled out from reference TRBV7-9 and TRBJ2-7, the complete variable domain reads DTGVSQNPRHKITKRGQNVTFRCDPISEHNRLYWYRQTLGQGPEFLTYFQNEAQLEKSRLLSDRFSAERPKGSFSTLEIQRTEQGDSAMYLCASSSRARGGRASGEQYFGPGTRLTVT.